This T cell receptor beta chain was identified in a study of cytomegalovirus exposure and HLA in healthy donors (dated by TCRdb to about 2017). In terms of the full investigation: In an earlier analysis of several hundred of the donors, around 290 Gb of sequence data and 117 million unique TCR beta sequences from 150 million to 200 million T cells were reported. In a later analysis, previously published TCR beta repertoires from hundreds of donors were re-analyzed and high-resolution HLA genotyping was added so that TCR occurrence patterns could be studied. Along with the approximately 650-subject first cohort, a separate validation cohort of 120 different subjects was used. The number of typed donors differed by locus: about 629-630 for A, B, C, DRB1 and DQB1; 522 for DQA1; about 600 for DPA1; and 450 to 480 for DPB1. An early release covering 550 to 700 HLA-typed donors comprised about 310 gigabases of sequencing data and tens of millions of unique TCR sequences. Of the roughly 430 genotyped donors, around 81% fell in the genetic ancestry cluster associated with self-reported Caucasian donors. The T cell repertoires of around 730 subjects were profiled by immunosequencing and related to cytomegalovirus serostatus. Donor age, sex, ethnicity and CMV serostatus were compiled together with the repertoire data. The study aimed to test whether cataloging public T cell receptors could reveal signatures of past pathogen exposure. In a later genetic analysis, genome-wide SNP genotypes for about three fifths of the 666 donors were used, and that subset was treated as a discovery cohort. To predict cytomegalovirus infection status, the study combined high-throughput TCR immunosequencing, statistical association of individual TCRs with disease status, and machine learning. The later analysis used no new phenotypic data to find candidate immune exposures, relying instead on TCR beta sequences and their occurrence across donors. All discovery cohort repertoires had been generated using a single sequencing platform. An earlier analysis of fewer than 700 of the donors applied high-throughput TCR beta sequencing to assess whether each TCR beta V gene segment acted as functional or pseudogenic. A handful of DR-DQ haplotypes were handled as single units for association and clustering because linkage in the cohort was strong. On average, roughly 240,000 unique TCR beta nucleotide sequences were sequenced per donor among some 430 genotyped donors of the cohort, with 15% to 20% of those sequences being non-productive. Class I and class II HLA loci were covered by the typing at four-digit resolution.

The library was built by means of the immunoSEQ multiplex PCR assay. A mixture of 60 forward primers for TCR Vbeta segments and 13 reverse primers for TCR Jbeta segments was used in the multiplex PCR. Amplification of the CDR3 region of rearranged TCR beta genes was performed with a multiplex PCR assay on genomic DNA. On the Illumina HiSeq System, the amplified TCR beta libraries were sequenced as 87-base-pair reads. The authors' pipeline ran thus. A later analysis counted about 80 million unique TCR beta chains across the 650 to 700 repertoires, and roughly 9.9 million of these chains were shared by at least two donors. Raw reads were error-corrected and collapsed into unique sequences with a nearest-neighbor algorithm that merged closely related sequences to remove PCR and sequencing errors. To assign V, D and J gene segments, CDR3 sequences were aligned to IMGT reference sequences. For a sequence to be retained, a match of at least six nucleotides to both a V gene segment and a J gene segment was required. Rearrangements were classified as productive when the CDR3 lacked stop codons and remained in frame with V and J, and all other rearrangements were classified as non-productive. CDR3 was defined according to IMGT convention as the region running from the second conserved V-encoded cysteine to the conserved J-encoded phenylalanine. The earlier analysis of roughly 590 of the donors excluded any sequence lacking an unambiguous match to a single V gene segment. An earlier analysis of a few hundred of the donors called V segments functional above 56.7% productive rearrangements and segregating when the between-donor standard deviation exceeded 5%. A statistical classification framework was built to diagnose cytomegalovirus status from the catalog of TCR beta chain sequences. V and J gene assignment, in a later analysis, came from comparing TCR nucleotide sequences with IMGT/GENE-DB human TR gene sequences. In a later analysis, CDR3 sequences and most-parsimonious VDJ recombination scenarios were assigned using the TCRdist pipeline. A later analysis defined each TCR beta chain by its CDR3 amino acid sequence plus V-gene family, and excluded reads lacking a unique V-gene family. To address suspected cross-contamination and a sequencing artifact, a later analysis removed 592 highly shared, low-generation-probability nucleotide sequences. In a later analysis, a clonal expansion index was calculated for each public chain from normalized within-repertoire ranks of inferred template counts. A later analysis computed generation probabilities with a VDJ recombination model fitted to out-of-frame rearrangements, and checked the results against IGoR. A later analysis scored TCR-TCR, TCR-HLA and TCR-CMV co-occurrence with hypergeometric tests, applying a repertoire-size bias correction to TCR pairs. False discovery rates were estimated in a later analysis by permuting HLA or CMV assignments 20 times. In a later analysis, co-occurring TCRs were grouped with DBSCAN, and TCRdist sequence similarity was added when clustering was performed within HLA-allele-positive subsets. Co-occurrence clustering excluded repertoires with fewer than 30,000 or more than 120,000 public chains, plus five with anomalous nucleotide sharing. TCRdb stores this immuneACCESS table with in-frame sequences only. Part of the clones is absent; in the studies checked, under half of the shortfall reflects unresolved V genes, and no reason is known for the rest. V and J calls and clone size follow that table, whereas D and trimming were derived from the DNA. The sample has about 120,000 clones on record, roughly two thirds of them singletons. Of the sample, around 1.6% is held by the ten largest clones.

The cohort was made up of several hundred healthy bone marrow donors. At the time of sampling, all cohort members were nominally healthy, though unrecorded immune exposures were likely present. The donor was CMV seropositive and belonged to the group of 250 to 300 seropositive cohort members. Each donor provided a peripheral blood sample, and peripheral blood mononuclear cells were used for TCR beta sequencing. Genomic DNA was extracted from the blood cell samples with the Qiagen DNeasy Blood Extraction Kit. Broad study findings and their caveats: The study gave a list of more than 150 TCR beta chains associated with cytomegalovirus. A cluster of highly shared sequence variants was judged likely to represent a technical artifact of the sequencing pipeline. Some IMGT-functional V segments, including TRBV6-2 and TRBV6-3, could not be told apart with the 87-base-pair reads, so those segments were excluded. A further reported finding was that TCR beta sequences accurately predicted the HLA-A and HLA-B alleles for most subjects in the first cohort. According to the authors, the approach could potentially be generalized to other disease states and immunological phenotypes. In an earlier analysis of approximately 590 of the donors, most TCR beta V segments were observed in productive rearrangements about 87% or about 30% of the time, broadly matching IMGT annotations. About 15 rarely observed V segments, including chromosome 9 orphons, were excluded from the earlier analysis of approximately 600 of the donors because counts were too low. According to a later genetic analysis, donors in an Asian-associated ancestry cluster had fewer N-insertions in productive TCRs than the roughly 670-donor mean. Because some donors lacked HLA typing at each locus, the association tests relied only on the typed subset. Most TCR sequences were observed very rarely across donors, whereas some public TCRs were present in many individuals. When HLA alleles, especially DR and DQ, strongly co-occurred, attributing TCR associations to individual alleles was difficult. Most CMV-associated TCR beta chains appeared to be HLA-restricted in a later analysis, and the HLA associations seemed to be driven largely by CMV exposure. The classifier was reported to diagnose cytomegalovirus status with high specificity and sensitivity in both the original and validation cohorts. Immune exposure information for the cohort was limited to CMV serostatus. The cohort was sequenced for TCR beta chains only, and without alpha or paired-chain data the features that could be detected were limited. A later analysis reported that several top co-occurrence clusters appeared linked to parvovirus B19, influenza, CMV and Epstein-Barr virus. Presence/absence analyses assumed roughly uniform sequencing depth across donors, an assumption that may not hold. An association between a missense DCLRE1C variant and V-gene and J-gene trimming of TCR beta chains was found in a later genetic analysis and replicated in an independent cohort. A later analysis found that HLA-associated TCR beta chains were more clonally expanded and had lower generation probabilities than equally common non-associated chains. In vitro tests confirmed that a few of the cytomegalovirus-associated TCR beta chains recognize cytomegalovirus antigens. A later analysis associated about 17,000 TCR beta sequences with specific HLA alleles at a false discovery rate of 0.05. Correlated functional status among segregating V segments might reflect linkage disequilibrium, but an unknown experimental factor could not be ruled out. In a later analysis, the rate of TCR association differed among HLA loci, with DRB1 alleles having the most associated TCRs and HLA-C alleles having the fewest.

CDR1 and CDR2, looked up from the germline V gene, are SGHRS and YFSETQ. V is cut back by 5 bases and J by 3 bases, with 8 bases in the junction unmatched. The CDR3 starts with the cysteine, ends with the phenylalanine, and has 15 residues. Only the CDR3 DNA is retained, 45 bases long and in frame from the first base. This clone was seen only a few times. Its antigen is currently not known. Base qualities are not recorded, but no much larger clone differs from it by a single base. The sample holds other DNA sequences that translate to the same CDR3. The sequencing input was PBMCs. Rearrangement joined TRBV5-1 to TRBJ1-5, with 7 bases in between that match TRBD1. The receptor's source is a man younger than 45 in good health and CMV-seropositive. The CDR3 reads as follows: CASSPGTVINQPQHF. The DNA sequence is as follows: TGCGCCAGCAGTCCCGGGACAGTTATCAATCAGCCCCAGCATTTT. With the rest looked up from the reference TRBV5-1 and TRBJ1-5 genes rather than sequenced, the full variable domain is KAGVTQTPRYLIKTRGQQVTLSCSPISGHRSVSWYQQTPGQGLQFLFEYFSETQRNKGNFPGRFSGRQFSNSRSEMNVSTLELGDSALYLCASSPGTVINQPQHFGDGTRLSIL.